Below, 5 T cell receptor beta chains from the same sample are listed, as sequenced in a study of blood T cells in healthy people across ages. Primers used in a second PCR of about 6 to 11 cycles were a sample-barcoded 5' primer and a J-beta primer mix. MiXCR was run by TCRdb on the 5' RACE reads, yielding one entry per CDR3 protein. Here the sample spans around 710,000 distinct CDR3 sequences, approximately 43% being singletons. The sequenced sample was blood. The receptors come from a woman between 55 and 75 years old in good health.

Here the CDR3 DNA reads TGTGCCAGCACGGAGGGAGGAAAGGGGGGTCAGCCCCAGCATTTT. It yields the protein CASTEGGKGGQPQHF. The rearrangement links TRBV6-2 or TRBV6-3 to TRBJ1-5; tentatively, D is TRBD1 (6 bases). There are 15 residues in the CDR3. With 7 bases removed from V and 6 bases from J, the gap between germline ends came to 19 bases. Germline lookup yields CDR1 MNHEY and CDR2 SVGEGT.

This clonotype was observed a handful of times. For the CDR3, the DNA is TGCGCCAGCAGCTTTCTGGATACTAGCACAGATACGCAGTATTTT. Amino acid sequence: CASSFLDTSTDTQYF. This sequence joins TRBV5-1 and TRBJ2-3; D is uncertain. Per the germline V gene, CDR1 is SGHRS and CDR2 is YFSETQ. The CDR3 loop spans 15 amino acids. Trimming removed 2 bases at V and 0 bases at J, with 10 bases between.

This clonotype occurred a few times. The chain couples TRBV10-3 to TRBJ1-1; 7 bases agree with TRBD1. CDR3 length: 14 amino acids. Germline V lookup: CDR1 ENHRY, CDR2 SYGVKD. V was clipped by 4 bases and J by 4 bases; unmatched bases: 6. The CDR3 DNA follows: TGTGCCATCAGTGGCACAGGGGAGATCACTGAAGCTTTCTTT. Encoded protein: CAISGTGEITEAFF.

This clonotype was counted ten times or more. J is TRBJ2-7 and V is TRBV7-6; 9 nucleotides align to TRBD2. Germline lookup yields CDR1 SGHVS and CDR2 FNYEAQ. J was trimmed by 1 base and V by 0 bases; bases with no gene match: 7. The CDR3 contains 17 residues. CDR3 region: CASSLASVAGDSYEQYF. As DNA, the CDR3 is TGTGCCAGCAGCTTAGCGTCGGTAGCGGGAGATTCCTACGAGCAGTACTTC.

This clonotype was seen many times. This chain uses TRBV7-9 with TRBJ1-2, with D maybe TRBD1 (5 bases). V lost 6 bases to trimming and J lost 4 bases, with 12 bases between them. The germline V gene encodes CDR1 SEHNR and CDR2 FQNEAQ (reference sequence). This CDR3 is 13 amino acids long. For the CDR3, the DNA is TGTGCCAGCAGTGGGGGACGGAGCTATGGCTACACCTTC. This codes for CASSGGRSYGYTF.